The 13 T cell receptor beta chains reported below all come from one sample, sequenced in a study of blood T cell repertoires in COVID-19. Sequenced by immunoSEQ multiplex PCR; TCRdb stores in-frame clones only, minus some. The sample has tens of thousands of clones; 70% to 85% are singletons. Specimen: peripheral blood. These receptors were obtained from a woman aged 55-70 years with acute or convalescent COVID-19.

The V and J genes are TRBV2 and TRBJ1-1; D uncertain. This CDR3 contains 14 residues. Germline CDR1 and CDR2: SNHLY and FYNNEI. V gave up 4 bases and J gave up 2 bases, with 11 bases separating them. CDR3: CASSVSRVNTEAFF. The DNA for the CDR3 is TGTGCCAGCAGTGTCAGTCGGGTAAACACTGAAGCTTTCTTT. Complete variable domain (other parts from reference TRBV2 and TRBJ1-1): EPEVTQTPSHQVTQMGQEVILRCVPISNHLYFYWYRQILGQKVEFLVSFYNNEISEKSEIFDDQFSVERPDGSNFTLKIRSTKLEDSAMYFCASSVSRVNTEAFFGQGTRLTVV.

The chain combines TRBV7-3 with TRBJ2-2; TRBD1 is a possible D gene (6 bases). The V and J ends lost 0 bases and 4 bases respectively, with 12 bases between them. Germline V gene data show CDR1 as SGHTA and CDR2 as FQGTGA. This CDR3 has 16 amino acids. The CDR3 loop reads CASSLTGTRVTGELFF. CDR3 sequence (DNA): TGTGCCAGCAGCTTAACGGGGACACGGGTCACCGGGGAGCTGTTTTTT.

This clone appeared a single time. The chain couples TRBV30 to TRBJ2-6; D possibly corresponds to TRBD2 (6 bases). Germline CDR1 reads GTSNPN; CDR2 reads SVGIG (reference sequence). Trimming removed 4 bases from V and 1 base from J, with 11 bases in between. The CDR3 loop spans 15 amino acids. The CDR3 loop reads CAWTTRGSGANVLTF. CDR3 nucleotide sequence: TGTGCCTGGACCACCCGGGGGTCTGGGGCCAACGTCCTGACTTTC.

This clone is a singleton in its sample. The CDR3 DNA sequence: TGTGCCAGCAGTGCCCAGACAGGGCTTTTTGAAAAACTGTTTTTT. Its translation: CASSAQTGLFEKLFF. V gene TRBV2 combines with J gene TRBJ1-4, with 7 positions matching TRBD1. From germline, CDR1 is SNHLY and CDR2 FYNNEI. The junction had 9 bases not matched to a gene; V was cut back by 4 bases and J by 7 bases. There are 15 residues in the CDR3.

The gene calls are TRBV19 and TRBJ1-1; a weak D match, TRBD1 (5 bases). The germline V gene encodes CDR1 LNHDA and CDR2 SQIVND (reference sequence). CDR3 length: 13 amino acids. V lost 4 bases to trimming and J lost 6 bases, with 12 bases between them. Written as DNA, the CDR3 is TGTGCCAGTAGTACCGTCCGGGGGGCTGAAGCTTTCTTT. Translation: CASSTVRGAEAFF.

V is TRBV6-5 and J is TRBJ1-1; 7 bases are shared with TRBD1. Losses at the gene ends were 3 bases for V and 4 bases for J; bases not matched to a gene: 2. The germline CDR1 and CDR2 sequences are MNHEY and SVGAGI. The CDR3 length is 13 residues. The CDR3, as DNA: TGTGCCAGCAGTTATGGGGACAGCACTGAAGCTTTCTTT. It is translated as CASSYGDSTEAFF.

CDR3 in DNA: TGTGCCAGCCACCCGGGGGGGAGCTCCTACAATGAGCAGTTCTTC. Translating it yields CASHPGGSSYNEQFF. This sequence joins TRBV18 and TRBJ2-1; 8 bases map to TRBD2. This CDR3 has 15 residues. Germline CDR1 KGHSH, CDR2 LQKENI. V shed 8 bases and J 0 bases; nucleotides not matched to a gene: 6.

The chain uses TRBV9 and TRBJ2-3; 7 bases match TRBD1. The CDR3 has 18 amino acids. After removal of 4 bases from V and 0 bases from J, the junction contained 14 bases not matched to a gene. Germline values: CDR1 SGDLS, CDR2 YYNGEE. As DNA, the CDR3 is TGTGCCAGCAGCTCCGCGACAGGGCCATTAACTAGCACAGATACGCAGTATTTT. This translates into CASSSATGPLTSTDTQYF.

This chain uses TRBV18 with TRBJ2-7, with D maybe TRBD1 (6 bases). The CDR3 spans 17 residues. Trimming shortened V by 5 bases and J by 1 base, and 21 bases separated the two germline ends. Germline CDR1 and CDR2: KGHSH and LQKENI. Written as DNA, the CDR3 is TGTGCCAGCTCAGCTCGCCTAACAGGGTATGTTTCCTACGAGCAGTACTTC. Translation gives CASSARLTGYVSYEQYF.

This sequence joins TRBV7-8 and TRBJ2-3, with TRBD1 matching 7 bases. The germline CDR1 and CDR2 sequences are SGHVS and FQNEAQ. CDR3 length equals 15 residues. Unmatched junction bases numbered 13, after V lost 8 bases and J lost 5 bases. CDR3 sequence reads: CASHRGRQAGDTQYF. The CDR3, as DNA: TGTGCCAGCCATAGGGGGCGACAGGCCGGAGATACGCAGTATTTT. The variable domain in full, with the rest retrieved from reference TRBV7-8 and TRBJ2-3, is GAGVSQSPRYKVAKRGQDVALRCDPISGHVSLFWYQQALGQGPEFLTYFQNEAQLDKSGLPSDRFFAERPEGSVSTLKIQRTQQEDSAVYLCASHRGRQAGDTQYFGPGTRLTVL.

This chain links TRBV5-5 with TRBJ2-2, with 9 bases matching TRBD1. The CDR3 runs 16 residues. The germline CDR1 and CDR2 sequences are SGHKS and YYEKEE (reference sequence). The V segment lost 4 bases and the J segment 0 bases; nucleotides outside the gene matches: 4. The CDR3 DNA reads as TGTGCCAGCAGCGAACAGGGGGCCCCGAACACCGGGGAGCTGTTTTTT. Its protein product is CASSEQGAPNTGELFF.

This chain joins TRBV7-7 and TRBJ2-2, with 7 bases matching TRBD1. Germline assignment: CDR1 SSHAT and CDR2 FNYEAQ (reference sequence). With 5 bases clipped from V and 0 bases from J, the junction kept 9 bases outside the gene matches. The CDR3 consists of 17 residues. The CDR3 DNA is TGTGCCAGCAGCCTCGGACAGGCGTTCGCGAACACCGGGGAGCTGTTTTTT. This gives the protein CASSLGQAFANTGELFF.

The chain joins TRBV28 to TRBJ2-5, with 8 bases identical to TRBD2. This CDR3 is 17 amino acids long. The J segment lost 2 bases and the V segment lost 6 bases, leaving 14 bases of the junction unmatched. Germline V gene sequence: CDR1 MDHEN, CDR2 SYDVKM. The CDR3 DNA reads TGTGCCAGCAGCCGGGGGCTACTAGCGGATTTGCAAGAGACCCAGTACTTC. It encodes CASSRGLLADLQETQYF.